This TCR beta chain was identified during a study of glioma-infiltrating T cells after dendritic cell vaccination. Time point of the sample: after dendritic cell vaccination, including at tumor progression/relapse. Up to about 2 ug genomic DNA was used for TCRB CDR3 amplification. Libraries were prepared by immunoSEQ multiplex PCR; TCRdb keeps only in-frame clonotypes and omits some of them. This sample has about 99,000 clones, with less than 90% found just once. This CDR3 region has 14 residues. The germline gives CDR1 LNHDA, CDR2 SQIVND (reference sequence). V dropped 7 bases and J dropped 0; count of bases not matched to a gene: 5.

This sequence was found in a human donor with glioblastoma. The chain joins TRBV19 to TRBJ2-7, with 8 nucleotides matching TRBD2. This specimen consisted of blood, obtained after dendritic cell vaccination. The CDR3 DNA follows: TGTGCCAGTACTACTAGCGGTAACTCCTACGAGCAGTACTTC. It is translated as CASTTSGNSYEQYF.